This T cell receptor beta chain was documented in a study of cytomegalovirus exposure and HLA in healthy donors. The CDR3 is 14 residues long. Germline CDR1 is LNHDA and CDR2 is SQIVND (reference sequence). V was shortened by 1 base and J by 7 bases, with 11 bases between the two germline ends. The study ran its PCR with 60 Vbeta and 13 Jbeta primers. Profiled with immunoSEQ multiplex PCR; TCRdb holds only in-frame clones, not every one. This sample carries about 150,000 clones, around 78% of them seen once, and the ten largest clones take around 3.2%. The J gene is TRBJ1-5, the V gene TRBV19; tentatively, D is TRBD1 (5 bases). The clonotype comes from a woman aged 45-65 years in good health and CMV-seropositive. Material for sequencing was PBMCs. CDR3 loop: CASSIGNGGQPQHF. The CDR3 nucleotides read TGTGCCAGTAGTATAGGCAACGGGGGGCAGCCCCAGCATTTT.